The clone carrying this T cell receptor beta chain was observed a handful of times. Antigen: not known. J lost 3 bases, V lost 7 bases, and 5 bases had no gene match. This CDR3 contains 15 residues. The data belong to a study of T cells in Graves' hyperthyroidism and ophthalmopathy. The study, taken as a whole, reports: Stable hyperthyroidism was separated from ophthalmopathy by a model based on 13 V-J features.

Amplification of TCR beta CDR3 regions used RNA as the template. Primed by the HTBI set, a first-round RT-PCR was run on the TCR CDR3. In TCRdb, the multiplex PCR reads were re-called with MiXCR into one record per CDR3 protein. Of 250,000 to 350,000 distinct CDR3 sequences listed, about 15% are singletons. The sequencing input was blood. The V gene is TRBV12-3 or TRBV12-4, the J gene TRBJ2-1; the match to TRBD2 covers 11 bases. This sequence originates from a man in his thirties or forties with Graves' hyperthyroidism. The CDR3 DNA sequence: TGTGCCAGCAACTCCGGGACTAGCGGCTACAATGAGCAGTTCTTC. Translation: CASNSGTSGYNEQFF.